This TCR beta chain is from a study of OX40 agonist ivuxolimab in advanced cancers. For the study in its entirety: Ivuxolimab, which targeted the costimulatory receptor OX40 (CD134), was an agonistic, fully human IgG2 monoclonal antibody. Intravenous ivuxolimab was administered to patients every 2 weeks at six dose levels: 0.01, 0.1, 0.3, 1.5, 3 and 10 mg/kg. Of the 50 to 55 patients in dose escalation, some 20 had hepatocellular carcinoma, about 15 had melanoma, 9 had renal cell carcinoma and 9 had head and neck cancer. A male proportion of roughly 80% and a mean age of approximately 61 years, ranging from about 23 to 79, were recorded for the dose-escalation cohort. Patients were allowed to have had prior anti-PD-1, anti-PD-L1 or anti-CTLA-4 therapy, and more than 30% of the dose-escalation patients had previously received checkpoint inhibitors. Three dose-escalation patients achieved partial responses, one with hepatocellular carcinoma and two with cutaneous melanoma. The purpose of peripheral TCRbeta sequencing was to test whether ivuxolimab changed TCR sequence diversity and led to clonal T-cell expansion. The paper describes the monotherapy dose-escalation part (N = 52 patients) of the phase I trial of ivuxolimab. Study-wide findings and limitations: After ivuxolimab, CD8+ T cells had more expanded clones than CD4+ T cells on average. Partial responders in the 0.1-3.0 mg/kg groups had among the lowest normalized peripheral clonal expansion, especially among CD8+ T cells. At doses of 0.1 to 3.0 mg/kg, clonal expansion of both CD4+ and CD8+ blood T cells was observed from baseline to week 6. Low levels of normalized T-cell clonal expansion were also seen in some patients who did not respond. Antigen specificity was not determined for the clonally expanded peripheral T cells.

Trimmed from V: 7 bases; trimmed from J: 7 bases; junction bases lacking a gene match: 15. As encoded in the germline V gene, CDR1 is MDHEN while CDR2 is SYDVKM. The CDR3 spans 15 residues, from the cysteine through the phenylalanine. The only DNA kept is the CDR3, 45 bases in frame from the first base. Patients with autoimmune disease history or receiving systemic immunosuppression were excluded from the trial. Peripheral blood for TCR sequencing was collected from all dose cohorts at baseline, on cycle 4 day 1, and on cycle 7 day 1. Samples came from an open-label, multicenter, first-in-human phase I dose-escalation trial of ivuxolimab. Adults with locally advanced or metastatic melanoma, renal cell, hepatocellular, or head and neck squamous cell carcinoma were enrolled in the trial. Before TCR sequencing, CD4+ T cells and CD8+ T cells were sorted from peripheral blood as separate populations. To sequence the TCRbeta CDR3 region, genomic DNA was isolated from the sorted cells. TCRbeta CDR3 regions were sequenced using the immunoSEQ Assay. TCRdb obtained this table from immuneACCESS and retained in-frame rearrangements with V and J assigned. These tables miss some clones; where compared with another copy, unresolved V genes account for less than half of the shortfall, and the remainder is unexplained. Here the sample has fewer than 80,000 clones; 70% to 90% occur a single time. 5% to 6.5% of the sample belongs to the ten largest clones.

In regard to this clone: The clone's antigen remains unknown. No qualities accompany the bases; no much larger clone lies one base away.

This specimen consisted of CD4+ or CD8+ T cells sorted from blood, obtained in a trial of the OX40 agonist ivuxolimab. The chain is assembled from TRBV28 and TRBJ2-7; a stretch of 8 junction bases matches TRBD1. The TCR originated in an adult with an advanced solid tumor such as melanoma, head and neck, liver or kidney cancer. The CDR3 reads CASTRGGQGAFEQYF. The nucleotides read TGTGCCAGCACCCGAGGCGGGCAGGGGGCGTTTGAGCAGTACTTC.